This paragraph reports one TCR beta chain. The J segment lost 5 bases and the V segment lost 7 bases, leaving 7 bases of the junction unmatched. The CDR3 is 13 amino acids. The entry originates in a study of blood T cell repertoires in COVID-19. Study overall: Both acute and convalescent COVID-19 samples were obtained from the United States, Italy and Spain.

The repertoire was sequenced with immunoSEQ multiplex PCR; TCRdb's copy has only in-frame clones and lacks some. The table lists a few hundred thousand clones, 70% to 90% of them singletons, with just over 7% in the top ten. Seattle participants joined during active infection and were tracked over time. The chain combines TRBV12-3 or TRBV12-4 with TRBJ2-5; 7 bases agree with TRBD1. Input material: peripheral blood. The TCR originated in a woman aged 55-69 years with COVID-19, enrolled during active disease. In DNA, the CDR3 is TGTGCCAGCACCCGACAGGGTTCGGAGACCCAGTACTTC. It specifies CASTRQGSETQYF.